This T cell receptor beta chain was captured in a study of blood T cell repertoires in COVID-19. TCRdb's copy holds only in-frame clones and misses some; the assay was immunoSEQ multiplex PCR. The sample lists roughly 200,000 clones; more than 70% were seen once. CDR1 is SEHNR, CDR2 FQNEAQ, per germline (reference sequence). The CDR3 spans 14 residues. Trimming at V came to 8 bases and at J to 6 bases, leaving 6 bases not matched to a gene. The rearrangement links TRBV7-9 to TRBJ2-2; 10 bases match TRBD2. The sequence was obtained from a woman in her twenties or thirties with acute or convalescent COVID-19. Sequenced material: peripheral blood. The CDR3 region is CASEREGVSGELFF. The DNA for the CDR3 is TGTGCCAGCGAGCGGGAGGGTGTGTCCGGGGAGCTGTTTTTT.